This TCR beta chain was found in a study of control samples from healthy donors and cancer patients (dated by TCRdb to the early 2020s). In regard to this clone: The clone's antigen remains unknown. Base qualities are not provided; no much larger clone lies one nucleotide away.

CDR1 and CDR2 (MDHEN, SYDVKM) derive from the germline V gene. The CDR3 sequence holds 18 residues, the cysteine and phenylalanine included. The CDR3 DNA has 54 bases and is translated from base 1. V is trimmed back by 2 bases and J by 3 bases, and the junction contains 13 bases that no gene match accounts for. The library was made by the immunoSEQ multiplex PCR assay. TCRdb's version of the immuneACCESS table is confined to in-frame rearrangements and falls short of the full clone set. An unresolved V gene accounts for under half of the shortfall where checked; the remainder is of unknown origin. This sample lists about 180,000 clones; around 94% were detected once. About 1.4% of the sample is held by the ten biggest clonotypes.

Source material: blood. The sequence derives from a man in his thirties or forties in good health. The sequence is built from TRBV28 and TRBJ2-3; 8 central bases correspond to TRBD2. The DNA sequence follows: TGTGCCAGCAGTTTACCCCGGGGGGGAAGTCCGGGAACAGATACGCAGTATTTT. This codes for CASSLPRGGSPGTDTQYF.